The clone carrying this T cell receptor beta chain has at least ten counts. Antigen specificity is unknown. This record belongs to a study of Graves' ophthalmopathy and Graves' hyperthyroidism. Study context: The study drew peripheral blood at initial diagnosis, before any treatment.

The study's findings and limits: Most thyroid clonotypes expanded beyond 0.001 frequency were also found in blood.

RNA transcripts were the source from which TCR beta CDR3 regions were amplified. Investigators did first-round RT-PCR with HTBI primers, then second-round multiplex PCR. Using its own MiXCR run on the multiplex PCR reads, TCRdb lists one record per CDR3 protein. The top ten clones hold about 1.6% of a sample with some 400,000 distinct CDR3 sequences, around 17% of them seen once. V lost 4 bases to trimming and J lost 2 bases; unmatched junction nucleotides: 7. Germline CDR1 and CDR2: DFQATT and SNEGSKA (reference sequence). This CDR3 contains 16 residues. Diagnosis used clinical symptoms, serum thyroxine, TRAb, thyroid ultrasound and orbital computed tomography. PBMCs had their origin in fresh peripheral blood (approximately 9.7 ml).

The sequence came from a woman aged 18 to 35 with Graves' ophthalmopathy. Sequencing was performed on peripheral blood. The chain is built from TRBV20-1 and TRBJ2-7; 14 positions match TRBD2. The CDR3 here is CSATGTSGGPTYEQYF. CDR3 bases: TGCAGTGCTACCGGGACTAGCGGGGGCCCTACCTACGAGCAGTACTTC.